Presented here are 20 T cell receptor beta chains from one specimen sequenced in a study of blood T cell repertoires in COVID-19. TCRdb's table, derived via immunoSEQ multiplex PCR, lists solely in-frame clones and lacks some. The sample records more than 150,000 clones, 80% being singletons. Sequencing was done on a sample of PBMCs or T cells enriched from blood (not recorded which). Receptor source: a man aged 60 to 69 who had been exposed to COVID-19.

The chain uses TRBV4-1 and TRBJ2-5; 10 nucleotides match TRBD1. This CDR3 is built from 16 residues. Germline V gene data show CDR1 as MGHRA and CDR2 as YSYEKL. Losses at the gene ends were 3 bases for V and 7 bases for J; bases not matched to a gene: 11. The CDR3 region is CASSHAQDRGRWTQYF. The CDR3 DNA reads TGCGCCAGCAGCCATGCCCAGGACAGGGGGAGATGGACCCAGTACTTC.

CDR3 amino acids: CAWSWGGVGRNTEAFF. In DNA form, the CDR3 reads TGTGCCTGGAGTTGGGGGGGCGTGGGTAGGAACACTGAAGCTTTCTTT. The chain combines TRBV30 with TRBJ1-1, with a tentative D call TRBD1 (6 bases). In germline, CDR1 is GTSNPN, CDR2 SVGIG (reference sequence). Trimming stripped 2 bases from V and 1 base from J, with 17 bases between. The CDR3 is made up of 16 amino acids.

V gene TRBV19 combines with J gene TRBJ2-4, with D unresolved. The germline V and J ends were trimmed by 5 bases and 0 bases, with 11 bases remaining between them. The length of the CDR3 is 15 residues. Per germline, CDR1 LNHDA and CDR2 SQIVND (reference sequence). The CDR3 sequence: CASSALSLAKNIQYF. The CDR3 bases are TGTGCCAGTAGTGCTTTAAGCTTAGCCAAAAACATTCAGTACTTC.

The count of this clone is one. The chain employs TRBV11-2 and TRBJ2-3, with TRBD2 matching over 7 bases. CDR3 length equals 18 residues. Germline CDR1 and CDR2: SGHAT and FQNNGV. J gave up 0 bases and V 1 base, and 10 bases lay outside the gene matches. The CDR3: CASSLVGAGKTSTDTQYF. The CDR3 DNA is TGTGCCAGCAGCTTAGTTGGAGCGGGAAAAACTAGCACAGATACGCAGTATTTT.

V and J are TRBV30 and TRBJ1-1; no clear D. This CDR3 comprises 16 residues. Germline V lookup: CDR1 GTSNPN, CDR2 SVGIG (reference sequence). V lost 3 bases, J lost 0 bases, and 17 bases lay in between. The CDR3 region has the DNA TGTGCCTGGAGAGGTGGTGTCGGGAACATGAACACTGAAGCTTTCTTT. It is translated as CAWRGGVGNMNTEAFF.

J is TRBJ1-2 and V is TRBV14; 8 bases are shared with TRBD1. Germline-derived CDR1 and CDR2 are SGHDN and FVKESK. This CDR3 is built from 15 residues. Trimming took 4 bases from V and 3 from J; bases not matched to a gene: 7. In DNA form, the CDR3 reads TGTGCCAGCAGCCCCGGGACAGGACGGGACTATGGCTACACCTTC. Protein: CASSPGTGRDYGYTF.

The J gene is TRBJ2-1, the V gene TRBV5-4; 9 bases line up with TRBD2. Germline assignment: CDR1 SGHNT and CDR2 YYREEE (reference sequence). With V trimmed by 6 bases and J by 8 bases, 18 bases remained unmatched. The CDR3 length is 17 residues. The CDR3 protein is CASTPRGGREGVDEQFF. In nucleotides, the CDR3 is TGTGCCAGCACCCCAAGAGGGGGGCGGGAGGGGGTCGATGAGCAGTTCTTC.

The chain is built from TRBV5-1 and TRBJ2-7; tentatively, D is TRBD1 (6 bases). This CDR3 region has 14 residues. Deletions cut 4 bases from V and 3 bases from J, with 14 bases between. CDR1 and CDR2 (germline): SGHRS, YFSETQ. CDR3 residues: CASSPGQPIYEQYF. CDR3 sequence (DNA): TGCGCCAGCAGCCCCGGACAGCCAATCTACGAGCAGTACTTC. The whole variable domain, filled in from reference TRBV5-1 and TRBJ2-7, reads KAGVTQTPRYLIKTRGQQVTLSCSPISGHRSVSWYQQTPGQGLQFLFEYFSETQRNKGNFPGRFSGRQFSNSRSEMNVSTLELGDSALYLCASSPGQPIYEQYFGPGTRLTVT.

The rearrangement uses TRBV7-9 and TRBJ2-7; no firm D call. V lost 3 bases, J lost 2 bases, and 11 bases lay in between. Germline V CDR1 and CDR2: SEHNR, FQNEAQ (reference sequence). This CDR3 comprises 14 residues. CDR3 protein: CASSFIRTTYEQYF. The CDR3 DNA is TGTGCCAGCAGCTTTATCCGAACTACCTACGAGCAGTACTTC.

The chain uses TRBV27 and TRBJ2-3; no reliable D call. V lost 3 bases and J lost 2, with 15 bases in between. The germline V gene has CDR1 MNHEY and CDR2 SMNVEV (reference sequence). The CDR3 is 16 residues long. CDR3 in amino acids: CASSFWLLLATDTQYF. The CDR3 nucleotides are TGTGCCAGCAGTTTCTGGCTACTTTTAGCCACAGATACGCAGTATTTT.

V and J are TRBV5-1 and TRBJ1-5; 9 bases fit TRBD1. V was clipped by 3 bases and J by 5 bases; unmatched bases: 9. The CDR3 loop spans 16 amino acids. Germline V gene data show CDR1 as SGHRS and CDR2 as YFSETQ. The CDR3 nucleotides read TGCGCCAGCAGCTCGGGGGACAGGGAGGGAGATCAGCCCCAGCATTTT. Its translation is CASSSGDREGDQPQHF.

V is TRBV11-2 and J is TRBJ2-2, with no clear D. This CDR3 contains 15 residues. V lost 1 base and J lost 5, with 11 bases in between. Germline CDR1 and CDR2: SGHAT and FQNNGV. This CDR3 reads CASSLGTPGTGELFF. CDR3 coding DNA: TGTGCCAGCAGCTTAGGAACACCCGGGACCGGGGAGCTGTTTTTT.

The gene calls are TRBV10-3 and TRBJ1-2; 9 bases match TRBD1. V lost 8 bases to trimming and J lost 8 bases; unmatched junction nucleotides: 21. The CDR3 loop spans 17 amino acids. CDR1 and CDR2 (germline): ENHRY, SYGVKD. CDR3 residues: CAIEKGSQGALGYGYTF. The DNA for the CDR3 is TGTGCCATCGAGAAGGGCTCACAGGGGGCGCTGGGTTACGGCTACACCTTC.

V is TRBV7-9 and J is TRBJ2-7, with TRBD2 as a possible D gene (5 bases). The germline V and J ends were trimmed by 3 bases and 6 bases, with 9 bases remaining between them. CDR1 and CDR2 (germline): SEHNR, FQNEAQ (reference sequence). The CDR3 sequence is 12 residues long. In DNA, the CDR3 is TGTGCCAGCAGCTTTTCTGCGGGCGAGCAGTACTTC. Translation gives CASSFSAGEQYF.

The rearrangement links TRBV2 to TRBJ1-6; possible D gene TRBD1, 5 bases. This CDR3 spans 14 amino acids. Germline loops: CDR1 SNHLY, CDR2 FYNNEI. V was pared by 0 bases and J by 5 bases, with 5 bases between. The CDR3 is CASSEAGDNSPLHF. The CDR3 DNA reads TGTGCCAGCAGTGAAGCAGGGGATAATTCACCCCTCCACTTT.

This clone was picked up many times. This chain links TRBV6-5 with TRBJ2-7, with 7 nucleotides matching TRBD2. Per the germline V gene, CDR1 is MNHEY and CDR2 is SVGAGI. The CDR3 totals 15 residues. V lost 2 bases, J lost 3 bases, and 7 bases stayed unmatched. CDR3 residues: CASSYGGGGDYEQYF. CDR3 coding DNA: TGTGCCAGCAGTTACGGGGGGGGAGGGGACTACGAGCAGTACTTC.

Only one count was recorded for this clone. V gene TRBV14 combines with J gene TRBJ2-1, with TRBD1 identical over 12 bases. The CDR3 covers 19 residues. The germline V gene has CDR1 SGHDN and CDR2 FVKESK. Trimming removed 4 bases from V and 0 bases from J; junction bases left unmatched: 10. CDR3 sequence (DNA): TGTGCCAGCAGCCTCGGGACAGGGGGCTCCCGGAGCTCCTACAATGAGCAGTTCTTC. Its translation: CASSLGTGGSRSSYNEQFF.

This clone was seen only once. The V and J genes are TRBV6-2 or TRBV6-3 and TRBJ2-7; 8 bases align to TRBD1. The CDR3 is made up of 15 amino acids. Germline CDR1 is MNHEY and CDR2 is SVGEGT. Trimming cost V 5 bases and J 6 bases; bases outside gene matches: 12. The CDR3 DNA reads as TGTGCCAGCAGTGTAGGACAGGGTGCACCGGGCGAGCAGTACTTC. Its protein is CASSVGQGAPGEQYF.

The chain uses TRBV12-5 and TRBJ2-7; maybe TRBD1 (6 bases). Trimming took 6 bases from V and 3 from J, leaving 9 bases between them. Germline CDR1 and CDR2: LGHNT and FRNRAP. The CDR3 spans 12 residues. The CDR3 DNA reads as TGTGCTAGTGGCCGACAGGACTACGAGCAGTACTTC. It yields the protein CASGRQDYEQYF.

V gene TRBV4-1 combines with J gene TRBJ1-4; D unclear. Trimming cost V 1 base and J 7 bases, with 16 bases left between them. Germline CDR1 MGHRA, CDR2 YSYEKL. This CDR3 comprises 16 residues. The CDR3 spells CASSQGGSPETEKLFF. The CDR3, as DNA: TGCGCCAGCAGCCAAGGCGGGTCCCCGGAGACTGAAAAACTGTTTTTT.